Listed below are T cell receptor beta chains from one sample, sequenced in a study of Ad26.COV2.S vaccination and SARS-CoV-2 variants. Profiling relied on immunoSEQ multiplex PCR, and the TCRdb table lists in-frame clones only, not all of them. This table holds about 400,000 clones, 75% to 90% found once. Sequencing was performed on peripheral blood, taken in a trial of Ad26.COV2.S vaccine versus placebo. The receptors come from a person aged 18-60 years who received the Ad26.COV2.S COVID-19 vaccine or a placebo. CDR3s include the opening cysteine and the closing phenylalanine or tryptophan. The D gene is left open where the match is weak. Clone size is given for some rows only: seen once, a few or many times, or a class if the clone is expanded.

v_gene	len	j_gene	abundance	d_gene	CDR3nt	CDR3aa
TRBV30	13	TRBJ1-2	-	TRBD1	TGTGCCTGGAGGCCGGGACAGGGGTTTGGCTACACCTTC	CAWRPGQGFGYTF
TRBV11-2	14	TRBJ1-6	-	-	TGTGCCAGCAGCTTAGGAGTTGGTAATTCACCCCTCCACTTT	CASSLGVGNSPLHF
TRBV18	17	TRBJ2-5	-	-	TGTGCCAGCTCACCACCGAGTGGTAGCGGAGTGAGAGAGACCCAGTACTTC	CASSPPSGSGVRETQYF
TRBV19	15	TRBJ1-1	-	TRBD1	TGTGCCAGCTCCCGAGCCCAGGGGGCGGGTACTGAAGCTTTCTTT	CASSRAQGAGTEAFF
TRBV28	12	TRBJ1-2	once	TRBD1	TGTGCCAGCATTTCGGACAGGGGGGGCTACACCTTC	CASISDRGGYTF
TRBV5-1	11	TRBJ2-7	-	-	TGCGCCAGCAGCTTGTTAGGCGAGCAGTACTTC	CASSLLGEQYF
TRBV5-1	13	TRBJ2-1	few	-	TGCGCCAGCAGCTTGGCTGATTACAATGAGCAGTTCTTC	CASSLADYNEQFF
TRBV30	13	TRBJ1-2	-	-	TGTGCCTGGACCCTACCGGGGGGCGACGGCTACACCTTC	CAWTLPGGDGYTF
TRBV25-1	16	TRBJ2-2	-	TRBD2	TGTGCCAGCAGTGACTGGAGTAGCGGGGGCACCGGGGAGCTGTTTTTT	CASSDWSSGGTGELFF
TRBV2	15	TRBJ2-3	-	TRBD2	TGTGCCAGCAGTGGGTCGGGAGGGCCCTTAGATACGCAGTATTTT	CASSGSGGPLDTQYF
TRBV30	13	TRBJ1-5	-	-	TGTGCCTGGAGTCGGGGGCGCGATCAGCCCCAGCATTTT	CAWSRGRDQPQHF
TRBV6-6	13	TRBJ2-7	-	-	TGTGCCAGCAGTTACGAGCGCGACTACGAGCAGTACTTC	CASSYERDYEQYF
TRBV27	19	TRBJ2-2	-	-	TGTGCCAGCCCCCGTGAGAGGGAGAACGGTACCGCGAACACCGGGGAGCTGTTTTTT	CASPRERENGTANTGELFF
TRBV7-9	15	TRBJ2-5	-	TRBD1	TGTGCCAGCAGCTTGATGACAGGGGGAAGGGAGACCCAGTACTTC	CASSLMTGGRETQYF
TRBV24-1	15	TRBJ1-5	-	TRBD1	TGTGCCACCAGCGCGGGACAGGGGATCAATCAGCCCCAGCATTTT	CATSAGQGINQPQHF
TRBV12-3/TRBV12-4	11	TRBJ2-3	-	-	TGTGCCAGCAGAAGCACAGATACGCAGTATTTT	CASRSTDTQYF
TRBV6-1	18	TRBJ2-7	-	TRBD2	TGTGCCAGCAGTGAAGCGCGATGGACTAGCGGGGCGGCCTACGAGCAGTACTTC	CASSEARWTSGAAYEQYF
TRBV7-8	16	TRBJ2-2	-	-	TGTGCCAGCAGCTCCAGTCGGCTAGCGAGCACCGGGGAGCTGTTTTTT	CASSSSRLASTGELFF
TRBV5-4	15	TRBJ1-4	-	-	TGTGCCAGCAGCCCTGGAGCGGGGCCCGGTGAAAAACTGTTTTTT	CASSPGAGPGEKLFF
TRBV5-1	14	TRBJ2-2	-	-	TGCGCCAGCAGCTACGGGACAATCCCCGGGGAGCTGTTTTTT	CASSYGTIPGELFF
TRBV15	13	TRBJ1-1	-	-	TGTGCCACCAGCCGGGACCACAACACTGAAGCTTTCTTT	CATSRDHNTEAFF
TRBV7-2	14	TRBJ2-4	-	-	TGTGCCAGCAGTCAGGGGCCAGGGGGGGCCATTCAGTACTTC	CASSQGPGGAIQYF
TRBV5-1	13	TRBJ1-1	-	-	TGCGCCAGCAGCTTCGGCAGGGAGACTGAAGCTTTCTTT	CASSFGRETEAFF
TRBV5-1	15	TRBJ2-5	few	-	TGCGCCAGCAGCTTGGTTGGCAGGGTGGAAGAGACCCAGTACTTC	CASSLVGRVEETQYF
TRBV3-1/TRBV3-2	13	TRBJ2-7	-	-	TGTGCCAGCAGTCGGACCCTCGCCTACGAGCAGTACTTC	CASSRTLAYEQYF
TRBV2	15	TRBJ1-4	-	TRBD1	TGTGCCAGCAGTGAAATGGGACAGGGTATAGGAAAACTGTTTTTT	CASSEMGQGIGKLFF
TRBV28	15	TRBJ2-7	once	-	TGTGCCAGCACCCTATTTGGGGACAAGCTCTACGAGCAGTACTTC	CASTLFGDKLYEQYF
TRBV5-1	12	TRBJ1-1	-	-	TGCGCCAGCAGCTCTACGACAGGTGAAGCTTTCTTT	CASSSTTGEAFF
TRBV30	14	TRBJ1-6	-	TRBD1	TGTGCCTGGAGGGGGGACAGGGGTAATTCACCCCTCCACTTT	CAWRGDRGNSPLHF
TRBV4-1	17	TRBJ1-5	-	-	TGCGCCAGCAGCCAAGGGGCGGGGCAGGGGAGGAATCAGCCCCAGCATTTT	CASSQGAGQGRNQPQHF
TRBV5-1	14	TRBJ1-6	-	-	TGCGCCAGCAGCTTGAACAGGGAAGTTTCACCCCTCCACTTT	CASSLNREVSPLHF
TRBV12-3/TRBV12-4	13	TRBJ1-4	once	-	TGTGCCAGCAATAAGTTTCCTAATGAAAAACTGTTTTTT	CASNKFPNEKLFF
TRBV18	16	TRBJ1-4	-	TRBD1	TGTGCCAGCTCAACACTGACAGGGGGCGGTGATGAAAAACTGTTTTTT	CASSTLTGGGDEKLFF
TRBV5-1	15	TRBJ2-7	-	TRBD2	TGCGCCAGCCACGATTACCGGGGGGAAAACTACGAGCAGTACTTC	CASHDYRGENYEQYF
TRBV9	18	TRBJ2-5	-	TRBD2	TGTGCCAGCAGCGTAGGTCTCGAGGTAGCGGGAGGGCAAGAGACCCAGTACTTC	CASSVGLEVAGGQETQYF
TRBV24-1	12	TRBJ1-2	-	-	TGTGCCACCAGTGCTCAGGGGACTGGCTACACCTTC	CATSAQGTGYTF
TRBV29-1	15	TRBJ1-2	-	TRBD1	TGCAGTGGAGGGCCAGGACAGGGCCGATTCTATGGCTACACCTTC	CSGGPGQGRFYGYTF
TRBV5-5	12	TRBJ2-5	-	-	TGTGCCAGCAGCTTGGGGCAAGAGACCCAGTACTTC	CASSLGQETQYF
TRBV5-4	15	TRBJ2-3	few	-	TGTGCCAGCAGCTTACGGGATATGGGCGCAGATACGCAGTATTTT	CASSLRDMGADTQYF
TRBV5-5	12	TRBJ2-5	-	-	TGTGCCAGCAGCTTTGACCAAGAGACCCAGTACTTC	CASSFDQETQYF
TRBV27	15	TRBJ1-5	-	TRBD1	TGTGCCAGCAGTTCCCGAGGGACAGGGACGGCGCCCCAGCATTTT	CASSSRGTGTAPQHF